This T cell receptor beta chain appears in the sequencing data of a study of identical twins. TCRdb redid the calling of the 5' RACE reads with MiXCR, one entry per CDR3 protein. The sample yields fewer than 250,000 distinct CDR3 sequences, 5.5% to 7% seen once. Germline V lookup: CDR1 DFQATT, CDR2 SNEGSKA (reference sequence). V lost 6 bases and J 4 bases, leaving 21 bases between the germline ends. CDR3 length: 15 residues. This clonotype was seen only a few times. This same sample was also part of a study on yellow fever vaccine responses in identical twins.

V gene TRBV20-1 combines with J gene TRBJ2-5; no clear D. The specimen sequenced was memory (CD45RO+) T cells sorted from blood. The receptor comes from a woman younger than 35 in good health. DNA for the CDR3: TGCAGTGCCCATGATCTAGGACGCGTCACAGAGACCCAGTACTTC. Its translation: CSAHDLGRVTETQYF.